This T cell receptor beta chain was recorded in a study of blood T cell repertoires in COVID-19. Germline V lookup: CDR1 MNHEY, CDR2 SVGAGI. CDR3 length: 11 amino acids. Trimming at V came to 5 bases and at J to 10 bases, leaving 3 bases not matched to a gene. Assay: immunoSEQ multiplex PCR; the TCRdb copy retains only in-frame clones and omits some. The sample carries roughly 360,000 clones, over 65% recorded once. What was sequenced was peripheral blood. The sequence was obtained from a human donor with acute or convalescent COVID-19. The donor label of this sample is uncertain. The genes are TRBV6-5 and TRBJ1-2, with 8 bases aligning to TRBD1. The CDR3 sequence: CASSNRGYYTF. Here the CDR3 DNA reads TGTGCCAGCAGTAACAGGGGGTACTACACCTTC.